This T cell receptor beta chain was observed in a study of blood T cell repertoires in COVID-19. A word on this clone: The junction shows a germline mismatch at one end, possibly a read error.

In the study's own analysis: Cell counts per sample came from amplifying reference gene primers. Repertoires were generated with immunoSEQ multiplex PCR, while TCRdb's copy carries only in-frame clones and drops some. V, J and clone size are taken as reported in that table, and D and trimming were inferred from the DNA itself. The sample contains about 28,000 clones, around 89% of which appear only once. Germline V gene data show CDR1 as KGHSH and CDR2 as LQKENI. The CDR3 has 14 amino acids. The chain links TRBV18 to TRBJ1-5, with 7 bases fitting TRBD1. This TCR was sampled from a human donor in a cohort sampled during active COVID-19. Source material: peripheral blood. The CDR3 spells CASSPQGKDQPQHF. The CDR3 DNA sequence: TGTGCCAGCTCGCCACAGGGGAAGGATCAGCCCCAGCATTTT.